A selection of T cell receptor beta chains follows, all from one sample in a study of blood T cell repertoires in COVID-19. This table comes from immunoSEQ multiplex PCR, and its TCRdb copy is limited to in-frame clones, with some not included. The table has some 260,000 clones, 87% seen once. The specimen was PBMCs or T cells enriched from blood (not recorded which). The receptors originated from a woman aged 25-40 years with acute COVID-19. CDR3s include the opening cysteine and the closing phenylalanine or tryptophan. The D gene is left open where the match is weak. The listing skips clone size in some rows; elsewhere it reads once, few, many or a size class.

J: TRBJ2-7; size: once; V: TRBV11-2; D: -; CDR3: CASSFSSGTPPYEQYF; DNA: TGTGCCAGCAGCTTCTCCTCCGGGACTCCCCCCTACGAGCAGTACTTC
J: TRBJ1-4; size: -; V: TRBV7-9; D: TRBD1; CDR3: CASSTTGGAGEKLFF; DNA: TGTGCCAGCAGCACTACAGGGGGCGCTGGGGAAAAACTGTTTTTT
J: TRBJ2-5; size: -; V: TRBV27; D: TRBD1; CDR3: CASNTGGRETQYF; DNA: TGTGCCAGCAATACAGGGGGCAGGGAGACCCAGTACTTC
J: TRBJ2-3; size: -; V: TRBV6-1; D: -; CDR3: CASSDPAKGGGTQYF; DNA: TGTGCCAGCAGTGACCCTGCGAAAGGGGGGGGGACGCAGTATTTT
J: TRBJ2-7; size: -; V: TRBV12-5; D: TRBD2; CDR3: CASGSQGSLTSELVEQYF; DNA: TGTGCTAGTGGTTCTCAGGGATCTTTGACTAGCGAACTAGTCGAGCAGTACTTC
J: TRBJ1-4; size: few; V: TRBV5-1; D: TRBD1; CDR3: CASSSYGTVNEKLFF; DNA: TGCGCCAGCAGCAGCTACGGGACAGTTAATGAAAAACTGTTTTTT
J: TRBJ1-1; size: -; V: TRBV5-4; D: TRBD1; CDR3: CASSQGQGILNTEAFF; DNA: TGTGCCAGCAGCCAGGGACAGGGGATACTGAACACTGAAGCTTTCTTT
J: TRBJ1-4; size: few; V: TRBV28; D: -; CDR3: CASSFRVSEKLFF; DNA: TGTGCCAGCAGTTTCAGGGTTAGTGAAAAACTGTTTTTT
J: TRBJ2-5; size: -; V: TRBV4-2; D: TRBD2; CDR3: CASSQEMQRGRGETQYF; DNA: TGTGCCAGCAGCCAAGAAATGCAGCGGGGGAGGGGGGAGACCCAGTACTTC
J: TRBJ2-2; size: -; V: TRBV28; D: -; CDR3: CASSFAASTSNTGELFF; DNA: TGTGCCAGCAGTTTCGCGGCGTCTACATCAAACACCGGGGAGCTGTTTTTT
J: TRBJ2-1; size: -; V: TRBV9; D: TRBD1; CDR3: CASSARDRVYNEQFF; DNA: TGTGCCAGCAGCGCCCGGGACAGGGTTTACAATGAGCAGTTCTTC
J: TRBJ1-6; size: -; V: TRBV6-5; D: -; CDR3: CASSYSTYGRVSPLHF; DNA: TGTGCCAGCAGTTACTCTACCTATGGCAGGGTTTCACCCCTCCACTTT
J: TRBJ2-6; size: -; V: TRBV5-1; D: -; CDR3: CASSRTPHSGANVLTF; DNA: TGCGCCAGCAGCCGAACTCCTCACTCTGGGGCCAACGTCCTGACTTTC
J: TRBJ2-6; size: -; V: TRBV7-9; D: -; CDR3: CASSLPAGRGGANVLTF; DNA: TGTGCCAGCAGTCTCCCGGCGGGGCGGGGAGGGGCCAACGTCCTGACTTTC
J: TRBJ2-7; size: -; V: TRBV18; D: TRBD2; CDR3: CASSPTTSGSYEQYF; DNA: TGTGCCAGCTCACCAACAACTAGCGGATCCTACGAGCAGTACTTC
J: TRBJ1-1; size: -; V: TRBV2; D: -; CDR3: CASSDAGTLNTEAFF; DNA: TGTGCCAGCAGTGACGCCGGGACACTAAACACTGAAGCTTTCTTT
J: TRBJ2-7; size: -; V: TRBV20-1; D: -; CDR3: CSASTGNEQYF; DNA: TGCAGTGCCTCCACCGGGAACGAGCAGTACTTC
J: TRBJ2-3; size: -; V: TRBV5-1; D: -; CDR3: CASSLRGMGTDTQYF; DNA: TGCGCCAGCAGCTTGCGGGGGATGGGCACAGATACGCAGTATTTT
J: TRBJ2-5; size: -; V: TRBV5-1; D: -; CDR3: CASSLERRGQETQYF; DNA: TGCGCCAGCAGCTTGGAACGGAGAGGACAAGAGACCCAGTACTTC
J: TRBJ1-5; size: -; V: TRBV28; D: -; CDR3: CASRSTGAPQHF; DNA: TGTGCCAGCAGGTCAACAGGAGCGCCCCAGCATTTT
J: TRBJ2-3; size: -; V: TRBV7-9; D: -; CDR3: CASSLGGSGDTQYF; DNA: TGTGCCAGCAGCTTAGGCGGTAGCGGAGATACGCAGTATTTT
J: TRBJ1-3; size: -; V: TRBV27; D: -; CDR3: CASSLWGHTSGNTIYF; DNA: TGTGCCAGCAGTTTATGGGGACACACCTCTGGAAACACCATATATTTT
J: TRBJ1-1; size: -; V: TRBV2; D: -; CDR3: CASRGQRESTEAFF; DNA: TGTGCCAGCAGAGGACAGAGGGAGAGCACTGAAGCTTTCTTT
J: TRBJ1-5; size: -; V: TRBV2; D: TRBD1; CDR3: CASRGDRAGNQPQHF; DNA: TGTGCCAGCAGGGGGGACAGGGCGGGCAATCAGCCCCAGCATTTT
J: TRBJ1-1; size: few; V: TRBV6-5; D: -; CDR3: CASSYGQTNTEAFF; DNA: TGTGCCAGCAGTTACGGACAGACGAACACTGAAGCTTTCTTT
J: TRBJ2-2; size: -; V: TRBV19; D: TRBD1; CDR3: CASRTGAGTGELFF; DNA: TGTGCCAGTAGAACAGGGGCGGGCACCGGGGAGCTGTTTTTT
J: TRBJ1-2; size: -; V: TRBV28; D: TRBD1; CDR3: CASSGQGHGYTF; DNA: TGTGCCAGCAGTGGACAGGGGCATGGCTACACCTTC
J: TRBJ2-7; size: -; V: TRBV27; D: TRBD2; CDR3: CASSPASLAGAYEQYF; DNA: TGTGCCAGCAGTCCCGCAAGTTTAGCGGGGGCCTACGAGCAGTACTTC